These 28 T cell receptor beta chains came from one sample sequenced in a study of chemoradiotherapy in HPV16-positive cancers. The assay was immunoSEQ multiplex PCR, and TCRdb's table has in-frame clones only and misses some. This sample has about 27,000 clones, with 93% found just once. Sample: blood, taken from a patient who underwent chemoradiotherapy. Source of these receptors: a human donor with HPV-associated anogenital cancer.

A note on this clone: Other DNA variants within this sample encode the same CDR3. CDR3 loop: CASSLYTEAFF. In nucleotides, the CDR3 is TGCGCCAGCAGCTTATACACTGAAGCTTTCTTT. V is TRBV5-1 and J is TRBJ1-1; D uncertain. This CDR3 spans 11 amino acids. V lost 2 bases to trimming and J lost 3 bases, with 2 bases between them. Germline V gives CDR1 SGHRS, CDR2 YFSETQ.

J is TRBJ1-2 and V is TRBV2; D ambiguous. CDR3 length: 14 amino acids. Germline V gene lookup returns CDR1 SNHLY and CDR2 FYNNEI. The germline V and J ends were trimmed by 10 bases and 2 bases, with 17 bases remaining between them. CDR3 in DNA: TGTGCCACCTGGACCCCGGCGGGAAACTATGGCTACACCTTC. Translated, it gives CATWTPAGNYGYTF.

The gene calls are TRBV4-3 and TRBJ1-2; D is unclear. CDR1 LGHNA and CDR2 YSLEER come from the germline V gene. The CDR3 has 14 residues. The V end was cut by 0 bases, the J end by 7 bases, with 12 bases between. CDR3 protein: CASSQERAVGGYTF. The CDR3 region has the DNA TGCGCCAGCAGCCAAGAACGGGCCGTTGGTGGCTACACCTTC.

The CDR3 loop is CASRSGTGYPTDTQYF. CDR3 DNA sequence: TGTGCCAGCAGGTCCGGGACAGGGTACCCTACAGATACGCAGTATTTT. J is TRBJ2-3 and V is TRBV6-6; 9 bases fit TRBD1. Germline loops: CDR1 MNHNY, CDR2 SVGAGI (reference sequence). The CDR3 length is 16 residues. The junction had 10 bases not matched to a gene; V was cut back by 6 bases and J by 3 bases.

The chain uses TRBV5-1 and TRBJ2-3, with 9 bases matching TRBD2. CDR1 is SGHRS, CDR2 YFSETQ, per germline. The ends lost 1 base at V and 1 base at J; junction bases unmatched: 10. This CDR3 is 18 amino acids long. The chain's CDR3 is CASSLSSGLARRTDTQYF. The CDR3 DNA sequence: TGCGCCAGCAGCTTGAGCTCCGGACTAGCGAGACGCACAGATACGCAGTATTTT.

The chain carries TRBV10-3 and TRBJ2-7, with D possibly being TRBD1 (5 bases). V gave up 6 bases and J gave up 5 bases, with 8 bases separating them. The CDR3 has 11 amino acids. Germline V gene lookup returns CDR1 ENHRY and CDR2 SYGVKD. The CDR3 spells CAISAGNEQYF. DNA of the CDR3: TGTGCCATCAGCGCAGGGAACGAGCAGTACTTC.

This chain joins TRBV7-2 and TRBJ2-7; D is unclear. V lost 1 base to trimming and J lost 2 bases, with 3 bases between them. Germline assignment: CDR1 SGHTA and CDR2 FQGNSA. The CDR3 contains 12 residues. CDR3 residues: CASSLGAYEQYF. CDR3 bases: TGTGCCAGCAGCTTAGGCGCCTACGAGCAGTACTTC.

The chain links TRBV4-1 to TRBJ1-4, with a possible D match to TRBD1 (6 bases). V was clipped by 3 bases and J by 5 bases, with 22 bases between them. The CDR3 is made up of 18 amino acids. Germline-derived CDR1 and CDR2 are MGHRA and YSYEKL. The CDR3 region has the DNA TGCGCCAGCAGCCACTTTTTAAAGACAGGCCGGAAAAATGAAAAACTGTTTTTT. Amino acids: CASSHFLKTGRKNEKLFF.

This chain links TRBV29-1 with TRBJ2-1, with 11 nucleotides matching TRBD2. V lost 2 bases, J lost 3 bases, and 0 bases stayed unmatched. CDR1 and CDR2 (germline): SQVTM, ANQGSEA. CDR3 size: 14 residues. The CDR3 DNA reads TGCAGCGTTGAACTAGCGGGGGGCTACAATGAGCAGTTCTTC. Its translation is CSVELAGGYNEQFF.

This chain uses TRBV15 with TRBJ2-1; TRBD1 is a possible D gene (6 bases). Germline-derived CDR1 and CDR2 are LNHNV and YYDKDF (reference sequence). The V and J ends lost 5 bases and 8 bases respectively, with 10 bases between them. The CDR3 has 12 residues. The CDR3 loop reads CATSSGVYEQFF. The DNA of the CDR3 is TGTGCCACCAGCTCAGGGGTTTATGAGCAGTTCTTC.

The CDR3 nucleotides are TGTGCCAGCAGCCAAGATCCCTACAGGACAGCACAAGGTGAAGCTTTCTTT. This translates into CASSQDPYRTAQGEAFF. The chain is built from TRBV4-2 and TRBJ1-1; perhaps TRBD1 as D (6 bases). V was clipped by 0 bases and J by 7 bases, with 21 bases between them. Germline CDR1 LGHNA, CDR2 YNFKEQ. CDR3 size: 17 residues.

The gene calls are TRBV19 and TRBJ1-1; the D is unclear. Germline V gene lookup returns CDR1 LNHDA and CDR2 SQIVND (reference sequence). The CDR3 contains 14 residues. V lost 4 bases and J 3 bases, leaving 12 bases between the germline ends. The CDR3, as DNA: TGTGCCAGTAGTAAGTGGGGTGGGGACACTGAAGCTTTCTTT. Amino acids: CASSKWGGDTEAFF.

The chain carries TRBV5-6 and TRBJ2-5; D gene uncertain. This CDR3 has 16 residues. V was pared by 0 bases and J by 5 bases, with 17 bases between. Germline V CDR1 and CDR2: SGHDT, YYEEEE. CDR3 amino acids: CASSLENTWDRETQYF. As DNA, the CDR3 is TGTGCCAGCAGCTTGGAGAATACATGGGATCGGGAGACCCAGTACTTC.

The chain uses TRBV7-6 and TRBJ2-2; 7 nucleotides match TRBD1. The CDR3 contains 15 residues. Germline trimming cut 7 bases from V and 4 bases from J; bases unmatched to any gene: 9. The germline V gene encodes CDR1 SGHVS and CDR2 FNYEAQ. The CDR3 protein is CASIQGVGGTGELFF. Written as DNA, the CDR3 is TGTGCCAGCATCCAGGGGGTGGGTGGCACCGGGGAGCTGTTTTTT.

The chain has TRBV28 and TRBJ2-1; tentatively, D is TRBD1 or TRBD2 (5 bases each). The V gene's germline CDR1 is MDHEN and CDR2 SYDVKM. The CDR3 consists of 13 residues. V was clipped by 6 bases and J by 9 bases, with 15 bases between them. The CDR3 region is CASRLRGEREQFF. CDR3 DNA: TGTGCCAGCAGATTACGAGGGGAACGTGAGCAGTTCTTC.

The CDR3 reads CASSSQGAHTEAFF. The CDR3 nucleotides are TGTGCCAGTAGTTCACAGGGGGCCCACACTGAAGCTTTCTTT. The genes are TRBV19 and TRBJ1-1, with 9 positions matching TRBD1. Germline trimming cut 5 bases from V and 3 bases from J; bases unmatched to any gene: 4. In germline, CDR1 is LNHDA, CDR2 SQIVND (reference sequence). The CDR3 length is 14 residues.

The chain links TRBV7-6 to TRBJ2-7; possible D gene TRBD2, 6 bases. The CDR3 is 15 residues long. Deletions cut 5 bases from V and 0 bases from J, with 14 bases between. Germline V gene sequence: CDR1 SGHVS, CDR2 FNYEAQ. The CDR3 is CASSRGTASSYEQYF. The CDR3 region has the DNA TGTGCCAGCAGCCGCGGGACTGCAAGCTCCTACGAGCAGTACTTC.

In regard to this clone: At the DNA level, this CDR3 is encoded by other sequences in the same sample as well. V is TRBV10-3 and J is TRBJ2-1; D is unresolved. Trimming shortened V by 4 bases and J by 6 bases, and 4 bases separated the two germline ends. The length of the CDR3 is 11 residues. Looked up from germline, CDR1 is ENHRY and CDR2 is SYGVKD. The CDR3 protein is CAISAGNEQFF. In nucleotides, the CDR3 is TGTGCCATCAGTGCAGGCAATGAGCAGTTCTTC.

The J gene is TRBJ2-3, the V gene TRBV6-5; D is ambiguous. The CDR3 runs 15 residues. V was pared by 2 bases and J by 0 bases, with 9 bases between. CDR1 and CDR2 (germline): MNHEY, SVGAGI. CDR3 loop: CASSYGPPSTDTQYF. The CDR3 nucleotides are TGTGCCAGCAGTTACGGGCCCCCTAGCACAGATACGCAGTATTTT.

This clone was recorded a few times. The V and J genes are TRBV9 and TRBJ1-2; TRBD1 matches at 8 bases. Germline trimming cut 2 bases from V and 4 bases from J; bases unmatched to any gene: 4. This CDR3 region has 14 residues. Germline CDR1 reads SGDLS; CDR2 reads YYNGEE. The CDR3: CASSVDRGGYGYTF. CDR3 nucleotide sequence: TGTGCCAGCAGCGTCGACAGGGGTGGCTATGGCTACACCTTC.

The rearrangement links TRBV7-3 to TRBJ2-7, with D unclear. V was trimmed by 5 bases and J by 1 base, leaving 9 bases between them. The germline V gene has CDR1 SGHTA and CDR2 FQGTGA. CDR3 length equals 13 residues. The CDR3 coding sequence is TGTGCCAGCAGCCACGGGCAATCCTACGAGCAGTACTTC. Translating it yields CASSHGQSYEQYF. Filled out from reference TRBV7-3 and TRBJ2-7, the complete variable domain reads GAGVSQTPSNKVTEKGKYVELRCDPISGHTALYWYRQSLGQGPEFLIYFQGTGAADDSGLPNDRFFAVRPEGSVSTLKIQRTERGDSAVYLCASSHGQSYEQYFGPGTRLTVT.

This rearrangement joins TRBV11-2 to TRBJ2-7; TRBD1 agrees at 7 bases. This CDR3 contains 16 residues. Germline CDR1 reads SGHAT; CDR2 reads FQNNGV. V lost 0 bases, J lost 2 bases, and 7 bases stayed unmatched. In nucleotides, the CDR3 is TGTGCCAGCAGCTTAGATTCAGGGACAGCTCCCTACGAGCAGTACTTC. Its protein is CASSLDSGTAPYEQYF.

The V and J genes are TRBV11-2 and TRBJ1-3; D is unresolved. V lost 5 bases and J lost 0, with 8 bases in between. The CDR3 length is 14 residues. Germline V gene sequence: CDR1 SGHAT, CDR2 FQNNGV. CDR3 in DNA: TGTGCCAGCAGCACGCAGATCTCTGGAAACACCATATATTTT. It encodes CASSTQISGNTIYF.

The gene calls are TRBV9 and TRBJ1-1; D is possibly TRBD1 (5 bases). Germline CDR1 reads SGDLS; CDR2 reads YYNGEE. The V gene lost 1 base and the J gene lost 1 base, with 8 bases spanning the gap. CDR3 size: 14 residues. CDR3 sequence reads: CASSVSGGNTEAFF. DNA for the CDR3: TGTGCCAGCAGCGTATCCGGGGGGAACACTGAAGCTTTCTTT.

The count of this clone is one. This rearrangement joins TRBV7-3 to TRBJ2-3; no firm D call. The CDR3 sequence is 13 residues long. Deletions cut 2 bases from V and 4 bases from J, with 7 bases between. Germline V gene data show CDR1 as SGHTA and CDR2 as FQGTGA. The CDR3 bases are TGTGCCAGCAGCTTATTCGGCTCAGATACGCAGTATTTT. Its protein product is CASSLFGSDTQYF.

The chain carries TRBV5-5 and TRBJ1-2; unclear D gene. CDR3 length: 15 amino acids. V was clipped by 0 bases and J by 8 bases, with 17 bases between them. The V gene's germline CDR1 is SGHKS and CDR2 YYEKEE (reference sequence). The CDR3 DNA is TGTGCCAGCAGCTTGGATGCCAGGTGGATGGGAGGCTACACCTTC. It codes for CASSLDARWMGGYTF.

This clone has just a few counts. This sequence joins TRBV2 and TRBJ1-6; 8 bases are a match to TRBD1. The CDR3 contains 17 residues. The germline CDR1 and CDR2 sequences are SNHLY and FYNNEI. The junction had 15 bases not matched to a gene; V was cut back by 4 bases and J by 10 bases. CDR3: CASSALMGRGLGSPLHF. DNA for the CDR3: TGTGCCAGCAGTGCTCTTATGGGCAGGGGGCTAGGGTCACCCCTCCACTTT. Combining the CDR3 with reference TRBV2 and TRBJ1-6 gives the whole variable domain EPEVTQTPSHQVTQMGQEVILRCVPISNHLYFYWYRQILGQKVEFLVSFYNNEISEKSEIFDDQFSVERPDGSNFTLKIRSTKLEDSAMYFCASSALMGRGLGSPLHFGNGTRLTVT.

The V call is TRBV27, the J call TRBJ1-3; unclear D gene. The CDR3 extends over 15 amino acids. V gave up 5 bases and J gave up 4 bases, with 15 bases separating them. Germline loops: CDR1 MNHEY, CDR2 SMNVEV (reference sequence). The chain's CDR3 is CASSSSGFPGNTIYF. For the CDR3, the DNA is TGTGCCAGCAGTAGTAGCGGGTTTCCAGGAAACACCATATATTTT.